Shown below are 11 T cell receptor beta chains from a single sample sequenced in a study of blood T cell repertoires in COVID-19. Clones were sequenced by immunoSEQ multiplex PCR, and TCRdb holds only the in-frame ones, with some missing. The sample consists of about 240,000 clones, around 88% of them appearing once. Sequencing was done on a sample of PBMCs or T cells enriched from blood (not recorded which). The origin of the receptors is a woman under 40 who had recovered from COVID-19.

The gene calls are TRBV5-6 and TRBJ1-1; 10 nucleotides line up with TRBD1. With 4 bases clipped from V and 8 bases from J, the junction kept 5 bases outside the gene matches. Germline-derived CDR1 and CDR2 are SGHDT and YYEEEE. The CDR3 contains 13 residues. The CDR3 DNA sequence: TGTGCCAGCAGCCGGGACAGGGGTTCGGAAGCTTTCTTT. Its translation is CASSRDRGSEAFF.

The chain combines TRBV9 with TRBJ1-4, with a tentative D call TRBD1 (5 bases). The CDR3 spans 16 residues. Germline CDR1 reads SGDLS; CDR2 reads YYNGEE. Trimming removed 1 base from V and 6 bases from J, with 16 bases in between. The CDR3 spells CASSVSGHQQDEKLFF. The CDR3 nucleotides are TGTGCCAGCAGCGTATCAGGGCATCAGCAAGATGAAAAACTGTTTTTT.

This clone showed up just once. This chain links TRBV30 with TRBJ1-2; D gene unclear. The CDR3 loop spans 13 amino acids. Trimming took 3 bases from V and 6 from J, leaving 14 bases between them. Germline V CDR1 and CDR2: GTSNPN, SVGIG (reference sequence). The CDR3 protein is CAWRSRERNGYTF. In DNA, the CDR3 is TGTGCCTGGAGAAGTCGGGAGAGGAATGGCTACACCTTC.

This clone was detected a few times. The chain has TRBV28 and TRBJ1-2, with unresolved D. The V end was cut by 3 bases, the J end by 4 bases, with 12 bases between. CDR3 length equals 14 residues. Germline CDR1 reads MDHEN; CDR2 reads SYDVKM. CDR3 DNA: TGTGCCAGCAGTTTCTTCCAGGCCCCCTATGGCTACACCTTC. Protein product: CASSFFQAPYGYTF.

The chain has TRBV19 and TRBJ2-7; TRBD2 matches 8 bases. V shed 5 bases and J 6 bases; nucleotides not matched to a gene: 12. Germline CDR1 and CDR2: LNHDA and SQIVND (reference sequence). This CDR3 is built from 15 residues. CDR3 loop: CASSASGTSSFEQYF. The CDR3 region has the DNA TGTGCCAGTAGTGCATCCGGGACTAGTAGTTTCGAGCAGTACTTC.

The genes are TRBV6-5 and TRBJ2-1; 9 nucleotides line up with TRBD2. Germline V gives CDR1 MNHEY, CDR2 SVGAGI. V shed 0 bases, J shed 9 bases, and the junction held 6 bases outside the gene matches. The CDR3 spans 15 residues. In nucleotides, the CDR3 is TGTGCCAGCAGTTACTCTCCTCTTAGCGGGGGTGAGCAGTTCTTC. Translated, it gives CASSYSPLSGGEQFF.

The V gene is TRBV7-2, the J gene TRBJ1-3; D is ambiguous. Germline CDR1 reads SGHTA; CDR2 reads FQGNSA. The CDR3 contains 14 residues. Trimming pared 1 base from V and 4 bases from J, leaving 8 bases between. CDR3 nucleotide sequence: TGTGCCAGCAGCTTAGGACTCTCCGGAAACACCATATATTTT. Translating it yields CASSLGLSGNTIYF.

V is TRBV18 and J is TRBJ1-1; D is undetermined. Trimming pared 2 bases from V and 5 bases from J, leaving 9 bases between. This CDR3 contains 13 residues. Per the germline V gene, CDR1 is KGHSH and CDR2 is LQKENI. CDR3 protein: CASSPSGWTEAFF. Here the CDR3 DNA reads TGTGCCAGCTCACCATCGGGGTGGACTGAAGCTTTCTTT.

The gene calls are TRBV18 and TRBJ1-5; D unresolved. V was clipped by 3 bases and J by 7 bases, with 16 bases between them. The CDR3 has 15 amino acids. The germline V gene encodes CDR1 KGHSH and CDR2 LQKENI. CDR3 sequence reads: CASSPTVEAGQPQHF. Written as DNA, the CDR3 is TGTGCCAGCTCACCTACGGTGGAGGCAGGCCAGCCCCAGCATTTT.

The chain has TRBV7-9 and TRBJ2-1; 10 nucleotides align to TRBD2. Germline assignment: CDR1 SEHNR and CDR2 FQNEAQ (reference sequence). The CDR3 covers 16 residues. Losses at the gene ends were 5 bases for V and 2 bases for J; bases not matched to a gene: 6. CDR3: CASSLTSGKTYNEQFF. In DNA form, the CDR3 reads TGTGCCAGCAGCCTCACTAGCGGGAAAACCTACAATGAGCAGTTCTTC.

The chain carries TRBV20-1 and TRBJ1-5; tentative D call: TRBD1 (5 bases). The CDR3 totals 11 residues. Germline CDR1 DFQATT, CDR2 SNEGSKA (reference sequence). The V and J ends lost 6 bases and 9 bases respectively, with 12 bases between them. In DNA, the CDR3 is TGCAGTGCCAGTTCCGGGGGGCCCCAGCATTTT. The encoded protein is CSASSGGPQHF.